Presented here are 24 T cell receptor beta chains from one specimen sequenced in a study of cytomegalovirus exposure and HLA in healthy donors. Use of 60 Vbeta and 13 Jbeta primers characterized the PCR. TCRdb keeps only in-frame clones here, not all; method: immunoSEQ multiplex PCR. The repertoire holds 85,000 to 130,000 clones, over 70% seen once, with about 0.84% in the top ten. Sequencing was done on a sample of PBMCs. These receptors all stem from a boy under 18 in good health and CMV-seronegative.

The chain recombines TRBV4-1 with TRBJ1-3, with D unresolved. The V end was cut by 0 bases, the J end by 5 bases, with 5 bases between. The germline CDR1 and CDR2 sequences are MGHRA and YSYEKL. CDR3 length equals 13 residues. The CDR3 loop is CASSQDLRNTIYF. The DNA of the CDR3 is TGCGCCAGCAGCCAAGATCTTCGAAACACCATATATTTT.

The rearrangement uses TRBV10-1 and TRBJ2-7, with 8 bases that match TRBD1. The V segment lost 5 bases and the J segment 0 bases; nucleotides outside the gene matches: 3. The length of the CDR3 is 14 residues. Germline CDR1 and CDR2: WNHNN and SYGVQD (reference sequence). In DNA form, the CDR3 reads TGCGCCAGCAGTAGACAGGGGTCCTCCTACGAGCAGTACTTC. Protein: CASSRQGSSYEQYF.

J is TRBJ1-2 and V is TRBV18; TRBD1 is a possible D gene (5 bases). The ends were cut back, 1 base at V and 6 bases at J, with 9 bases in the middle. The germline V gene encodes CDR1 KGHSH and CDR2 LQKENI. This CDR3 is 13 amino acids long. DNA of the CDR3: TGTGCCAGCTCACCACTGCCGGGGGATGGCTACACCTTC. Translation gives CASSPLPGDGYTF. The full variable domain, rest sourced from reference TRBV18 and TRBJ1-2, is NAGVMQNPRHLVRRRGQEARLRCSPMKGHSHVYWYRQLPEEGLKFMVYLQKENIIDESGMPKERFSAEFPKEGPSILRIQQVVRGDSAAYFCASSPLPGDGYTFGSGTRLTVV.

V gene TRBV19 combines with J gene TRBJ1-2; D is unresolved. The V and J ends lost 11 bases and 5 bases respectively, with 12 bases between them. The CDR3 sequence is 11 residues long. Looked up from germline, CDR1 is LNHDA and CDR2 is SQIVND (reference sequence). The CDR3 here is CAVEAAYGYTF. The CDR3 nucleotides read TGTGCCGTCGAGGCGGCTTATGGCTACACCTTC.

CDR3 coding DNA: TGTGCCAGAAGCCAGAAGGACAGGTACACCGGGGAGCTGTTTTTT. This encodes CARSQKDRYTGELFF. The chain carries TRBV5-3 and TRBJ2-2; TRBD1 matches 7 bases. TRBV5-3 carries the ORF label, with uncertain function. Trimming cost V 4 bases and J 3 bases; bases outside gene matches: 6. The CDR3 covers 15 residues.

The chain recombines TRBV10-3 with TRBJ2-7, with a weak D call TRBD1 (6 bases). The V end lost 3 bases, the J end lost 3 bases, and 15 bases lay between the germline ends. Per the germline V gene, CDR1 is ENHRY and CDR2 is SYGVKD. The CDR3 consists of 15 residues. The CDR3 region is CAISEYRDTVYEQYF. The CDR3 nucleotides read TGTGCCATCAGTGAATACCGGGACACCGTCTACGAGCAGTACTTC.

The CDR3 DNA reads TGTGCCAGCAGTGAAATCATACAGGGTGAGCAGTTCTTC. This codes for CASSEIIQGEQFF. The gene calls are TRBV6-4 and TRBJ2-1; possibly TRBD1 for D (6 bases). With 3 bases removed from V and 9 bases from J, the gap between germline ends came to 12 bases. CDR3 size: 13 residues. Germline V gene sequence: CDR1 MRHNA, CDR2 SNTAGT.

This clone was observed a handful of times. The gene calls are TRBV7-9 and TRBJ1-1, with 7 bases aligning to TRBD1. The CDR3 is 14 amino acids. The J segment lost 1 base and the V segment lost 5 bases, leaving 4 bases of the junction unmatched. Germline V CDR1 and CDR2: SEHNR, FQNEAQ (reference sequence). CDR3 nucleotide sequence: TGTGCCAGCAGCACCCAGGGGGAGAACACTGAAGCTTTCTTT. It specifies CASSTQGENTEAFF.

The V and J genes are TRBV30 and TRBJ2-6; the D gene is possibly TRBD1 (6 bases). The CDR3 runs to 15 residues. Germline CDR1 GTSNPN, CDR2 SVGIG (reference sequence). Trimming took 2 bases from V and 0 from J, leaving 8 bases between them. The DNA for the CDR3 is TGTGCCTGGAGTAGGGGGATCTCTGGGGCCAACGTCCTGACTTTC. Protein product: CAWSRGISGANVLTF. Using reference TRBV30 and TRBJ2-6 for the parts outside the CDR3, the full variable domain is SQTIHQWPATLVQPVGSPLSLECTVEGTSNPNLYWYRQAAGRGLQLLFYSVGIGQISSEVPQNLSASRPQDRQFILSSKKLLLSDSGFYLCAWSRGISGANVLTFGAGSRLTVL.

This clone occurred once. The rearrangement joins TRBV5-4 to TRBJ1-4; weak D call: TRBD1 (6 bases). The V gene's germline CDR1 is SGHNT and CDR2 YYREEE (reference sequence). V lost 4 bases, J lost 7 bases, and 17 bases lay in between. The CDR3 loop spans 15 amino acids. The CDR3 sequence is CASSPGAQEREKLFF. As DNA, the CDR3 is TGTGCCAGCAGCCCAGGGGCCCAGGAACGTGAAAAACTGTTTTTT.

J is TRBJ2-2 and V is TRBV2, with 8 nucleotides matching TRBD1. Looked up from germline, CDR1 is SNHLY and CDR2 is FYNNEI. This CDR3 spans 14 amino acids. V was pared by 6 bases and J by 5 bases, with 5 bases of the junction left unmatched. The CDR3 here is CASSLQGGTGELFF. In DNA form, the CDR3 reads TGTGCCAGCAGCTTACAGGGGGGTACCGGGGAGCTGTTTTTT.

The chain employs TRBV28 and TRBJ1-6, with 9 positions matching TRBD1. CDR1 MDHEN and CDR2 SYDVKM come from the germline V gene. The CDR3 extends over 15 amino acids. V shed 2 bases, J shed 5 bases, and the junction held 1 base outside the gene matches. The CDR3 DNA is TGTGCCAGCAGTTTACGGGACAGGGATAATTCACCCCTCCACTTT. This codes for CASSLRDRDNSPLHF.

This clone was seen only a few times. The J gene is TRBJ2-1, the V gene TRBV4-1; 13 nucleotides line up with TRBD2. V lost 4 bases to trimming and J lost 8 bases; unmatched junction nucleotides: 8. This CDR3 has 16 amino acids. Germline V gene data show CDR1 as MGHRA and CDR2 as YSYEKL. CDR3 sequence reads: CASSPGLAGAVHEQFF. Written as DNA, the CDR3 is TGCGCCAGCAGCCCCGGACTAGCGGGAGCTGTCCATGAGCAGTTCTTC.

The V gene is TRBV4-1, the J gene TRBJ2-2; D gene uncertain. The germline V and J ends were trimmed by 4 bases and 2 bases, with 14 bases remaining between them. CDR1 MGHRA and CDR2 YSYEKL come from the germline V gene. This CDR3 has 16 residues. CDR3 residues: CASSPLPPVNTGELFF. The CDR3 nucleotides are TGCGCCAGCAGCCCCCTTCCCCCGGTTAACACCGGGGAGCTGTTTTTT.

The rearrangement joins TRBV6-5 to TRBJ1-5; 7 nucleotides align to TRBD1. V trimming: 10 bases; J trimming: 6 bases; junction bases outside the gene matches: 3. The CDR3 totals 11 residues. Germline CDR1 is MNHEY and CDR2 is SVGAGI. CDR3 DNA sequence: TGTGCCAAGGGGACAGTTCAGCCCCAGCATTTT. As protein: CAKGTVQPQHF.

The gene calls are TRBV7-9 and TRBJ2-5; tentatively, D is TRBD2 (6 bases). This CDR3 has 14 residues. The germline V gene encodes CDR1 SEHNR and CDR2 FQNEAQ (reference sequence). Trimming took off 5 bases at V and 5 bases at J, with 15 bases between the two ends. The chain's CDR3 is CASSTPPSVETQYF. As DNA, the CDR3 is TGTGCCAGCAGCACCCCACCTAGCGTTGAGACCCAGTACTTC.

The sample holds a few counts of this clone. One end of the junction does not line up with germline, which may come from a read error. The chain joins TRBV7-8 to TRBJ2-7, with a tentative D call TRBD1 (6 bases). This CDR3 has 11 residues. Germline CDR1 reads SGHVS; CDR2 reads FQNEAQ. As DNA, the CDR3 is TGTGCCAGCAGCGCCGGGACACTTAGGGAATTC. Its protein is CASSAGTLREF. The full variable domain, completed using reference TRBV7-8 and TRBJ2-7, is GAGVSQSPRYKVAKRGQDVALRCDPISGHVSLFWYQQALGQGPEFLTYFQNEAQLDKSGLPSDRFFAERPEGSVSTLKIQRTQQEDSAVYLCASSAGTLREFGPGTRLTVT.

The CDR3 loop reads CASSLGQGREFEQYF. The DNA of the CDR3 is TGTGCCAGCAGTCTTGGACAGGGGAGGGAGTTCGAGCAGTACTTC. This chain links TRBV28 with TRBJ2-7, with 9 bases fitting TRBD1. The CDR3 runs 15 residues. J lost 6 bases, V lost 5 bases, and 11 bases had no gene match. Per the germline V gene, CDR1 is MDHEN and CDR2 is SYDVKM.

The chain links TRBV2 to TRBJ2-2; 7 bases fit TRBD1. CDR3 length: 14 amino acids. Germline CDR1 reads SNHLY; CDR2 reads FYNNEI. Trimming took 0 bases from V and 7 from J; bases not matched to a gene: 2. In DNA form, the CDR3 reads TGTGCCAGCAGTGAAGCACGGACAGGCGGGGAGCTGTTTTTT. Amino acids: CASSEARTGGELFF.

The chain couples TRBV11-3 to TRBJ2-1; D is perhaps TRBD2 (6 bases). The CDR3 runs 17 residues. In germline, CDR1 is SGHNT, CDR2 YENEEA. Trimming took 2 bases from V and 8 from J, leaving 22 bases between them. The CDR3 DNA sequence: TGTGCCAGCAGCTTAAGTTTATGGTCAGGGCGGGAAGATGAGCAGTTCTTC. Encoded protein: CASSLSLWSGREDEQFF. Supplemented by reference TRBV11-3 and TRBJ2-1, the full variable domain reads EAGVVQSPRYKIIEKKQPVAFWCNPISGHNTLYWYLQNLGQGPELLIRYENEEAVDDSQLPKDRFSAERLKGVDSTLKIQPAELGDSAVYLCASSLSLWSGREDEQFFGPGTRLTVL.

This clone turned up a few times. CDR3 DNA: TGTGCCAGCAGCGGACGGACAGGGAACTCCTACGAGCAGTACTTC. Its translation: CASSGRTGNSYEQYF. This rearrangement joins TRBV5-4 to TRBJ2-7; 8 bases fit TRBD1. J gave up 0 bases and V 4 bases, and 6 bases lay outside the gene matches. The CDR3 consists of 15 residues. Germline CDR1 reads SGHNT; CDR2 reads YYREEE (reference sequence).

The rearrangement uses TRBV4-1 and TRBJ2-7; D is perhaps TRBD1 (6 bases). The V gene lost 4 bases and the J gene lost 2 bases, with 15 bases spanning the gap. The CDR3 sequence is 15 residues long. Per the germline V gene, CDR1 is MGHRA and CDR2 is YSYEKL. The CDR3 coding sequence is TGCGCCAGCAGCCCCCTCGACAGGTTAACCTACGAGCAGTACTTC. It encodes CASSPLDRLTYEQYF.

The CDR3, as DNA: TGTGCCAGTAGTACTACCCTCCAGGGGTACAATCAGCCCCAGCATTTT. It codes for CASSTTLQGYNQPQHF. The genes are TRBV19 and TRBJ1-5, with D possibly being TRBD1 (6 bases). CDR3 length: 16 residues. CDR1 is LNHDA, CDR2 SQIVND, per germline (reference sequence). V lost 4 bases, J lost 3 bases, and 16 bases lay in between.

The rearrangement uses TRBV5-1 and TRBJ2-1; 7 bases agree with TRBD2. CDR3 length: 15 residues. Germline values: CDR1 SGHRS, CDR2 YFSETQ. V gave up 3 bases and J gave up 9 bases; unmatched junction bases: 12. CDR3 in amino acids: CASSYVWEGIGEQFF. The CDR3 DNA is TGCGCCAGCAGCTATGTCTGGGAGGGGATAGGTGAGCAGTTCTTC.